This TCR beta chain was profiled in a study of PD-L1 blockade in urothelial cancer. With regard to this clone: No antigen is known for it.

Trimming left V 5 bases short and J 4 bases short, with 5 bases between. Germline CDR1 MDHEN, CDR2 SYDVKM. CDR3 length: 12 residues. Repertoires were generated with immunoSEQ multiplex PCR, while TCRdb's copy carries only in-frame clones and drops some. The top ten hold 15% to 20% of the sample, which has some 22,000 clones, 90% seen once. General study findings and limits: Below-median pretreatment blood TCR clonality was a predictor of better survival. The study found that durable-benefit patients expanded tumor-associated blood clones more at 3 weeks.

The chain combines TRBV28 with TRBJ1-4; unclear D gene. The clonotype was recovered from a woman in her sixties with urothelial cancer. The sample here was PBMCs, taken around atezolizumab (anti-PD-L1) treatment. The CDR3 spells CASSPNNEKLFF. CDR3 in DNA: TGTGCCAGCAGTCCCAATAATGAAAAACTGTTTTTT.